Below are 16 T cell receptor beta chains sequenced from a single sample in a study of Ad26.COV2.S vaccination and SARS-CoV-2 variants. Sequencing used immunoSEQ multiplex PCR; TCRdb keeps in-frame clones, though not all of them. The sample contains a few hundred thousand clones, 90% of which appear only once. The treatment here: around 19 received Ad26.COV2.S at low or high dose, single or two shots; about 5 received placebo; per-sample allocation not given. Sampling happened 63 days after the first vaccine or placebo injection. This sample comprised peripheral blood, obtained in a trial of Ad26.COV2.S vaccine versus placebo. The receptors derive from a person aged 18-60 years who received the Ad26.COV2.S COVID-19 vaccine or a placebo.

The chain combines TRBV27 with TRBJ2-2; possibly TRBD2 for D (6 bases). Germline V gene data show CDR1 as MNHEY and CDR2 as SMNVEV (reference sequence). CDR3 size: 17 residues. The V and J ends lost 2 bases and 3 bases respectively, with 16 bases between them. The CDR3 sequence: CASSLNPGTQYTGELFF. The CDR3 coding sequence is TGTGCCAGCAGTTTAAACCCCGGGACTCAATACACCGGGGAGCTGTTTTTT.

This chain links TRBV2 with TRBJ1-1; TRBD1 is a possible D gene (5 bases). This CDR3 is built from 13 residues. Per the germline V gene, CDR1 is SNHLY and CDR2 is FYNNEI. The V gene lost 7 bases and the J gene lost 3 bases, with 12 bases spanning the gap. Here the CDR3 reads CASKQDWDTEAFF. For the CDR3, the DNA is TGTGCCAGCAAACAGGATTGGGACACTGAAGCTTTCTTT.

The CDR3 DNA follows: TGTGCCAGCAGCCTCGCTGGGGGGCCTGTGGCAGATACGCAGTATTTT. Its translation: CASSLAGGPVADTQYF. The genes are TRBV7-2 and TRBJ2-3; either TRBD1 or TRBD2 may supply D (6 bases each). The germline V gene encodes CDR1 SGHTA and CDR2 FQGNSA. Trimming took off 5 bases at V and 4 bases at J, with 19 bases between the two ends. This CDR3 spans 16 amino acids.

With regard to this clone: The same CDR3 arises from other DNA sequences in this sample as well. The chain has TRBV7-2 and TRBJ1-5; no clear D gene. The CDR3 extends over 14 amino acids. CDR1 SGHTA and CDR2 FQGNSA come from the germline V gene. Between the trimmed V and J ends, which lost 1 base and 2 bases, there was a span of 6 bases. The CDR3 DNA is TGTGCCAGCAGCTTAGAAGGTGGCAATCAGCCCCAGCATTTT. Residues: CASSLEGGNQPQHF.

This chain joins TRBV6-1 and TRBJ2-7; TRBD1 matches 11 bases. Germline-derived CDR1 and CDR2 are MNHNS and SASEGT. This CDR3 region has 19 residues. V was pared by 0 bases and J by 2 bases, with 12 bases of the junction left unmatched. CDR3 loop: CASSEAPGQGVLQTYEQYF. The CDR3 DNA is TGTGCCAGCAGTGAAGCGCCGGGACAGGGGGTCCTACAGACCTACGAGCAGTACTTC.

This chain's CDR3 is CASSDVGGPYEQYF. Written as DNA, the CDR3 is TGTGCCAGCAGTGATGTGGGGGGCCCCTACGAGCAGTACTTC. The rearrangement links TRBV6-1 to TRBJ2-7; perhaps D is TRBD1 or TRBD2 (6 bases each). V shed 3 bases and J shed 2 bases, with 11 bases lying between them. The germline V gene encodes CDR1 MNHNS and CDR2 SASEGT. CDR3 size: 14 residues.

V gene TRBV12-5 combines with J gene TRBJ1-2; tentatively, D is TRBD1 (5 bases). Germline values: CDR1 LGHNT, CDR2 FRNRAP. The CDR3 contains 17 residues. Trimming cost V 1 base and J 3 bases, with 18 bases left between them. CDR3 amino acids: CASGLGRQRLRHYGYTF. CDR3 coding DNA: TGTGCTAGTGGTTTGGGCAGACAGAGATTACGACACTATGGCTACACCTTC.

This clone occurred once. The CDR3 is CASRLLTDTQYF. The CDR3 DNA is TGCGCCAGCAGACTCCTCACAGATACGCAGTATTTT. V gene TRBV5-1 combines with J gene TRBJ2-3; no clear D gene. Germline values: CDR1 SGHRS, CDR2 YFSETQ. CDR3 length: 12 amino acids. The V end was cut by 5 bases, the J end by 2 bases, with 6 bases between.

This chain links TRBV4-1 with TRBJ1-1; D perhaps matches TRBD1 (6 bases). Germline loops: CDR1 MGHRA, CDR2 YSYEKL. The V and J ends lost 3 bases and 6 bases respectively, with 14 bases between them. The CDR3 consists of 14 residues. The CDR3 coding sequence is TGCGCCAGCAGCCAGGGCTACGGACAGTCTGAAGCTTTCTTT. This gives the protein CASSQGYGQSEAFF.

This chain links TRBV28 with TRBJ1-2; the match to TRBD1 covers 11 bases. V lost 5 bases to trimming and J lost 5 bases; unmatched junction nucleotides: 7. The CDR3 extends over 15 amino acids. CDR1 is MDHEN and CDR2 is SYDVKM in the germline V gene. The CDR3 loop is CASSPRTGGAYGYTF. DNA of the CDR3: TGTGCCAGCAGTCCCAGGACAGGGGGCGCATATGGCTACACCTTC.

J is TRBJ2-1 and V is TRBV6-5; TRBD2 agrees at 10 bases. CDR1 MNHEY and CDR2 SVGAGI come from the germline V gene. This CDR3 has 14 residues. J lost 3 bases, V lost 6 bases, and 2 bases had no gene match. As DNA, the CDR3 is TGTGCCAGCAGAGCGGGGGGGCTCTACAATGAGCAGTTCTTC. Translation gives CASRAGGLYNEQFF.

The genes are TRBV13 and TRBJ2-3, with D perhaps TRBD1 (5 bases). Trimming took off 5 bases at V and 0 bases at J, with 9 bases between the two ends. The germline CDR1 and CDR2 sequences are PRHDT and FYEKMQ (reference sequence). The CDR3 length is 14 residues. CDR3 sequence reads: CASSNDSSTDTQYF. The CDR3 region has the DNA TGTGCCAGCAGCAACGACAGTAGCACAGATACGCAGTATTTT.

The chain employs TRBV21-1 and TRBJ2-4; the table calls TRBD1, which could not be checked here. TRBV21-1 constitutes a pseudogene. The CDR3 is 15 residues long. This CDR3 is CAIGTGGIAKNIQYF. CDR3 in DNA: TGTGCCATCGGGACAGGGGGCATAGCCAAAAACATTCAGTACTTC.

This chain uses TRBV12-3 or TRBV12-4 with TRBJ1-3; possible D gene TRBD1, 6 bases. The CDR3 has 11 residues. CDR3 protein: CATGTGNTIYF. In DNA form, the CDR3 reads TGTGCTACAGGGACTGGAAACACCATATATTTT.

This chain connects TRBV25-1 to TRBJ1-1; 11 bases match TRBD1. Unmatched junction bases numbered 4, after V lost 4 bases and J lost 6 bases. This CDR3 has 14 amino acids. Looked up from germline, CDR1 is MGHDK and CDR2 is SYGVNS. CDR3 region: CASSGVGQGAEAFF. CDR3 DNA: TGTGCCAGCAGTGGGGTGGGACAGGGGGCTGAAGCTTTCTTT.

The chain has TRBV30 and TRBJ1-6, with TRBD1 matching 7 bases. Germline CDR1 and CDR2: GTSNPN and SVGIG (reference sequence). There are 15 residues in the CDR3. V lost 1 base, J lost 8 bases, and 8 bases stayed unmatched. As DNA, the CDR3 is TGTGCCTGGAGTGCATTAGGGGGCGCGGATTCACCCCTCCACTTT. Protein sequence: CAWSALGGADSPLHF.